The rows below give T cell receptor beta chains drawn from one sample of a study of T cell responses to AZD1222 COVID-19 vaccine. Using immunoSEQ multiplex PCR, the repertoire was profiled, and TCRdb retains in-frame clones only, with some absent. The sample includes 150,000 to 200,000 clones, roughly 91% of them seen just once. The specimen comprised peripheral blood, sampled 28 days after the second AZD1222 dose. The receptors stem from an adult who received the AZD1222 COVID-19 vaccine. CDR3s include the opening cysteine and the closing phenylalanine or tryptophan. D genes are given only for firm matches. The size field is filled for only some rows; it gives once, few, many or a size class.

NA	TRBJ2-2	TRBV5-1	NA	CASSLSGQDTGELFF	TGCGCCAGCAGCTTGTCAGGGCAGGACACCGGGGAGCTGTTTTTT
once	TRBJ2-7	TRBV19	NA	CASSTQNLDGTYEQYF	TGTGCCAGTAGTACCCAAAATCTTGACGGCACCTACGAGCAGTACTTC
NA	TRBJ2-1	TRBV5-1	NA	CASSLRQSSYNEQFF	TGCGCCAGCAGCTTAAGACAAAGCTCCTACAATGAGCAGTTCTTC
NA	TRBJ1-3	TRBV3-1/TRBV3-2	NA	CASSQGGGGGNTIYF	TGTGCCAGCAGCCAAGGTGGGGGAGGCGGAAACACCATATATTTT
NA	TRBJ1-2	TRBV6-5	NA	CASRNDRPYGYTF	TGTGCCAGCAGGAACGACAGGCCCTATGGCTACACCTTC
once	TRBJ1-2	TRBV18	TRBD1	CASSPLTGTGAF	TGTGCCAGCTCACCGTTGACCGGGACAGGTGCCTTC
NA	TRBJ1-3	TRBV28	NA	CASSLSGQHLNTIYF	TGTGCCAGCAGTTTATCGGGGCAGCACTTAAACACCATATATTTT
NA	TRBJ2-7	TRBV10-3	NA	CAISGGHSYEQYF	TGTGCCATCTCTGGCGGCCATTCATACGAGCAGTACTTC
NA	TRBJ1-1	TRBV28	TRBD1	CASRGQGNTEAFF	TGTGCCAGCAGGGGACAGGGGAACACTGAAGCTTTCTTT
NA	TRBJ2-3	TRBV5-1	TRBD1	CASTTGNTDTQYF	TGCGCCAGCACGACAGGGAACACAGATACGCAGTATTTT
NA	TRBJ2-5	TRBV10-3	NA	CAISESEETQYF	TGTGCCATCAGTGAGTCAGAGGAGACCCAGTACTTC
NA	TRBJ2-3	TRBV2	NA	CASSARGDGTDTQYF	TGTGCCAGCAGTGCGCGGGGAGACGGCACAGATACGCAGTATTTT
NA	TRBJ2-7	TRBV5-1	NA	CASAASGPTNEQYF	TGCGCCAGCGCGGCTTCAGGGCCCACCAACGAGCAGTACTTC
NA	TRBJ1-4	TRBV5-1	NA	CASSFGGVGRANEKLFF	TGCGCCAGCAGCTTTGGAGGTGTGGGGAGGGCCAATGAAAAACTGTTTTTT
NA	TRBJ2-7	TRBV6-5	NA	CASTTGWSEQYF	TGTGCCAGCACCACGGGCTGGTCCGAGCAGTACTTC
NA	TRBJ1-2	TRBV18	NA	CASSPLNYFNYGYTF	TGTGCCAGCTCACCATTAAATTATTTTAACTATGGCTACACCTTC
NA	TRBJ2-7	TRBV2	NA	CASSGGTIGQPLQTSYEQYF	TGTGCCAGCAGTGGCGGGACCATTGGACAGCCTCTTCAGACCTCCTACGAGCAGTACTTC
NA	TRBJ1-3	TRBV3-1/TRBV3-2	NA	CASSQAGNTIYF	TGTGCCAGCAGCCAGGCTGGAAACACCATATATTTT
NA	TRBJ2-1	TRBV7-5	NA	CARSLVCRGFYDEQFF	TGTGCCAGAAGCTTAGTGTGCAGGGGGTTTTACGATGAGCAGTTCTTC
once	TRBJ1-1	TRBV5-1	NA	CASSLGAANTEAFF	TGCGCCAGCAGCTTGGGGGCGGCGAACACTGAAGCTTTCTTT
NA	TRBJ1-3	TRBV5-4	NA	CASSLAGRGSGNTIYF	TGTGCCAGCAGCTTGGCCGGCAGGGGATCTGGAAACACCATATATTTT
NA	TRBJ2-3	TRBV28	TRBD2	CASSSGLVSQYF	TGTGCCAGCAGCTCCGGACTAGTCTCGCAGTATTTT
once	TRBJ2-3	TRBV2	NA	CASSELPGPTGDTQYF	TGTGCCAGCAGTGAATTGCCGGGGCCGACGGGGGATACGCAGTATTTT
NA	TRBJ2-1	TRBV19	TRBD2	CASSRLAGALNEQFF	TGTGCCAGTAGCCGCTTAGCGGGGGCGCTCAATGAGCAGTTCTTC
once	TRBJ1-6	TRBV10-3	NA	CAISGLGNSPLHF	TGTGCCATCAGTGGTCTTGGAAATTCACCCCTCCACTTT
NA	TRBJ2-7	TRBV19	NA	CASSSNFPGPSYYEQYF	TGTGCCAGTAGTTCTAATTTCCCGGGTCCATCATACTACGAGCAGTACTTC
NA	TRBJ1-4	TRBV7-9	TRBD1	CASIRIAGGGEKLFF	TGTGCCAGCATCCGAATCGCAGGGGGCGGTGAAAAACTGTTTTTT